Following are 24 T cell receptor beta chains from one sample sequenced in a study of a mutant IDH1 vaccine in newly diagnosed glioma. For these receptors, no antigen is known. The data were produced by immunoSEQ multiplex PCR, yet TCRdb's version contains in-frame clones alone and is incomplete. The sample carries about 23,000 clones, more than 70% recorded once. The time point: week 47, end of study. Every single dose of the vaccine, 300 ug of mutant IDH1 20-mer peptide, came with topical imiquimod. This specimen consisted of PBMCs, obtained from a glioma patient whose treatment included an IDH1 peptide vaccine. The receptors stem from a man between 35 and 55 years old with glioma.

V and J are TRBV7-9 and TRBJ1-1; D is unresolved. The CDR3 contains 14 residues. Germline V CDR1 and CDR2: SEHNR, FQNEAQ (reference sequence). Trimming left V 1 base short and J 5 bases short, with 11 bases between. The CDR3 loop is CASSLDTRGTEAFF. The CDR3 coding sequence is TGTGCCAGCAGCTTAGACACCCGGGGTACTGAAGCTTTCTTT. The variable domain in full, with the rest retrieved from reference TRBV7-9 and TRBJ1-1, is DTGVSQNPRHKITKRGQNVTFRCDPISEHNRLYWYRQTLGQGPEFLTYFQNEAQLEKSRLLSDRFSAERPKGSFSTLEIQRTEQGDSAMYLCASSLDTRGTEAFFGQGTRLTVV.

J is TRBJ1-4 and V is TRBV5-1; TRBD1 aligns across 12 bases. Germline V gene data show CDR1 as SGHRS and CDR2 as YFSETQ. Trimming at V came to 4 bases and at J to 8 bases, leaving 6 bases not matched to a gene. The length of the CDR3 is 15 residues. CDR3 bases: TGCGCCAGCAGCCTGGGGACAGGGGGCGAAGAAAAACTGTTTTTT. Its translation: CASSLGTGGEEKLFF.

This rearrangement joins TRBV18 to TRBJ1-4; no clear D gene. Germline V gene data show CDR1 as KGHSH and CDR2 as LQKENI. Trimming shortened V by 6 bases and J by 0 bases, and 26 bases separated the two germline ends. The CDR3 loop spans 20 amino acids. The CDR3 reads CASSPARLSSRRTTNEKLFF. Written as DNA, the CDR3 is TGTGCCAGCTCGCCGGCCCGTCTGTCATCAAGGCGGACAACTAATGAAAAACTGTTTTTT. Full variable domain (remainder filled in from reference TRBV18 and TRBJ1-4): NAGVMQNPRHLVRRRGQEARLRCSPMKGHSHVYWYRQLPEEGLKFMVYLQKENIIDESGMPKERFSAEFPKEGPSILRIQQVVRGDSAAYFCASSPARLSSRRTTNEKLFFGSGTQLSVL.

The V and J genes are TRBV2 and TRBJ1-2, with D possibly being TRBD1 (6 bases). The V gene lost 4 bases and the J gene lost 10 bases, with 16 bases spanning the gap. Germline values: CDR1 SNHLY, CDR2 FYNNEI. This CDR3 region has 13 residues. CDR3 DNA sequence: TGTGCCAGCAGTGGGATAGGGGGTTCCTTCTACACCTTC. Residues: CASSGIGGSFYTF.

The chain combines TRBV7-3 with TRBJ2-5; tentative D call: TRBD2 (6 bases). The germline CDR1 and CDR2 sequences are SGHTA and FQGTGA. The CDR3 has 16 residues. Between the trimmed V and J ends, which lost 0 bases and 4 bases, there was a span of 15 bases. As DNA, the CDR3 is TGTGCCAGCAGCTTAACGGCCGGATCCGGGGGAGAGACCCAGTACTTC. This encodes CASSLTAGSGGETQYF.

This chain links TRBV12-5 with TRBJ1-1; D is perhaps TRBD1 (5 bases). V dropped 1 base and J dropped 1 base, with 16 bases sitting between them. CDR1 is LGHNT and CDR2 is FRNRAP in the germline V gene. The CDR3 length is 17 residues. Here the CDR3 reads CASGLGGIRSENTEAFF. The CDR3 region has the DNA TGTGCTAGTGGTTTGGGGGGGATCCGGTCGGAGAACACTGAAGCTTTCTTT.

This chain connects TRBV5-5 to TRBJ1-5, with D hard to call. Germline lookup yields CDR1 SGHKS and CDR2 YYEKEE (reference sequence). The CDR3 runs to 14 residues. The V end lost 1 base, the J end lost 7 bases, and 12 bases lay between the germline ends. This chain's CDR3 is CASSLWENGQPQHF. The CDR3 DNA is TGTGCCAGCAGCTTGTGGGAGAATGGACAGCCCCAGCATTTT.

CDR3 sequence: CASSSLTYEQYF. DNA for the CDR3: TGTGCCAGCAGCTCCCTTACCTACGAGCAGTACTTC. V gene TRBV5-6 combines with J gene TRBJ2-7; D not certain. The length of the CDR3 is 12 residues. The germline CDR1 and CDR2 sequences are SGHDT and YYEEEE. V was shortened by 3 bases and J by 2 bases, with 6 bases between the two germline ends.

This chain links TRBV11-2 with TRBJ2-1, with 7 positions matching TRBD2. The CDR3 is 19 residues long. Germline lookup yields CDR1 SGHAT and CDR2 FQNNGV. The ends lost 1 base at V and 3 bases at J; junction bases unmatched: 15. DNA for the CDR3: TGTGCCAGCAGCTTAGTGGCGGGAGCGGCCGTTCTTCTCTACAATGAGCAGTTCTTC. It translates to CASSLVAGAAVLLYNEQFF.

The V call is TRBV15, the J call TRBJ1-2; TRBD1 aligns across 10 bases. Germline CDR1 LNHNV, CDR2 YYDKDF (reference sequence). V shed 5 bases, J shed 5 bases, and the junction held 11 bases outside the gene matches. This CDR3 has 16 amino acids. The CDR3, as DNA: TGTGCCACCAGCGTTTTCGGTGCGGGACAGGGGTATGGCTACACCTTC. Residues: CATSVFGAGQGYGYTF.

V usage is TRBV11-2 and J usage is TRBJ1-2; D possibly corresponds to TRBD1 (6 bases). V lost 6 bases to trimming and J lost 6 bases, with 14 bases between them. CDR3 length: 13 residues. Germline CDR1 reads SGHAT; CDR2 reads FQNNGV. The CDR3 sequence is CASRLTGHDGYTF. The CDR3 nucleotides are TGTGCCAGCAGATTGACAGGCCACGATGGCTACACCTTC.

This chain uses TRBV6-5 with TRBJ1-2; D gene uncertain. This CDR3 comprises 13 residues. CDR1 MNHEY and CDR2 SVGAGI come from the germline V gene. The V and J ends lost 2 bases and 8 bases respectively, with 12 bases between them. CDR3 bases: TGTGCCAGCAGTTACACCAACAGTGACGGCTACACCTTC. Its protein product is CASSYTNSDGYTF.

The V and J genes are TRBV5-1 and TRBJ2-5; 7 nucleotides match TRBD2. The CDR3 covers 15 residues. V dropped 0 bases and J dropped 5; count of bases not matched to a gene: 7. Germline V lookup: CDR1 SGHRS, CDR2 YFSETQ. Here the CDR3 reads CASSLEGRAIETQYF. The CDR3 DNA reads TGCGCCAGCAGCTTGGAGGGGAGGGCAATTGAGACCCAGTACTTC.

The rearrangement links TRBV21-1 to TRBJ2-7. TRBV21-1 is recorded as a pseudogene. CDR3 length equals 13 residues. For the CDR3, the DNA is TGTGCCAGCAGCTGCTACAAGCAAAACGAGCAGTACTTC. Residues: CASSCYKQNEQYF.

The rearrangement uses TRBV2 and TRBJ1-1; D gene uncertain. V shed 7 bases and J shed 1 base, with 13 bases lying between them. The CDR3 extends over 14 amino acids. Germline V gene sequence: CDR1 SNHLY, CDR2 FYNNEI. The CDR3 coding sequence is TGTGCCAGCAAGAGAGACGGACGGAACACTGAAGCTTTCTTT. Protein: CASKRDGRNTEAFF. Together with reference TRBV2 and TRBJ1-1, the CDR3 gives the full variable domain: EPEVTQTPSHQVTQMGQEVILRCVPISNHLYFYWYRQILGQKVEFLVSFYNNEISEKSEIFDDQFSVERPDGSNFTLKIRSTKLEDSAMYFCASKRDGRNTEAFFGQGTRLTVV.

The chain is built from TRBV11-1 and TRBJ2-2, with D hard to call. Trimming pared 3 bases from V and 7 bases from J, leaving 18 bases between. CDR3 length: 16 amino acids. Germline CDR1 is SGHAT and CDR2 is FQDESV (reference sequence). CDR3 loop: CASSFSGSMVVGELFF. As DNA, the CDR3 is TGTGCCAGCAGCTTTTCCGGTTCGATGGTGGTCGGGGAGCTGTTTTTT. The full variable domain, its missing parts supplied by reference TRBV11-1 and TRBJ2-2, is EAEVAQSPRYKITEKSQAVAFWCDPISGHATLYWYRQILGQGPELLVQFQDESVVDDSQLPKDRFSAERLKGVDSTLKIQPAELGDSAMYLCASSFSGSMVVGELFFGEGSRLTVL.

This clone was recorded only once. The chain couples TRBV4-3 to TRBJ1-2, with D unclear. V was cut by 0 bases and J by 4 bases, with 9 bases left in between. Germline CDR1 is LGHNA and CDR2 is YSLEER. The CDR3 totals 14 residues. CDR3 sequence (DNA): TGCGCCAGCAGCCAAGACGGGGAACCCTATGGCTACACCTTC. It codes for CASSQDGEPYGYTF.

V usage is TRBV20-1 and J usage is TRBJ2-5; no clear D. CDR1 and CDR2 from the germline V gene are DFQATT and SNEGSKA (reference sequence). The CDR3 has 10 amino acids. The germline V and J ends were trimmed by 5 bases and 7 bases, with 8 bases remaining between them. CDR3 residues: CSAESGTQYF. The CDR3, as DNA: TGCAGTGCTGAATCCGGGACCCAGTACTTC.

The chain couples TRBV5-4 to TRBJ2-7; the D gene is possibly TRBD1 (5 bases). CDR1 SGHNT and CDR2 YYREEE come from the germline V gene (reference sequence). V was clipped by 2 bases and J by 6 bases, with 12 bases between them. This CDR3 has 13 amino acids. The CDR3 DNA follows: TGTGCCAGCAGCTTCCCAGGGTTAAGCGAGCAGTACTTC. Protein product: CASSFPGLSEQYF.

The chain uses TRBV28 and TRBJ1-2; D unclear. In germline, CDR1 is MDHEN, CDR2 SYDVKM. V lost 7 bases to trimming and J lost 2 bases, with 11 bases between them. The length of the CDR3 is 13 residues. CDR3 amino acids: CASTPPVNYGYTF. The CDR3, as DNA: TGTGCCAGCACCCCTCCGGTGAACTATGGCTACACCTTC.

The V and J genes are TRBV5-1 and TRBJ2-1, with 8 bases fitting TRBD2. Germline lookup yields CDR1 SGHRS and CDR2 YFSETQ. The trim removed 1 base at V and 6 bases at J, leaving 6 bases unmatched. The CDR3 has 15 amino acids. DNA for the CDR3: TGCGCCAGCAGCTTGTATAGCGGGATAACCAATGAGCAGTTCTTC. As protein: CASSLYSGITNEQFF.

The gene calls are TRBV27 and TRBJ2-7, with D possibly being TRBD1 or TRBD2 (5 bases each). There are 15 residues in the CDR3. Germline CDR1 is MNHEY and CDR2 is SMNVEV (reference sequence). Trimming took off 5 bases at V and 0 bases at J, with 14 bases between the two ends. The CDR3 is CASSPGTFDSYEQYF. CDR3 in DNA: TGTGCCAGCAGTCCCGGGACCTTTGACTCCTACGAGCAGTACTTC.

The CDR3 sequence: CASSKGGTGYYEQYF. DNA of the CDR3: TGTGCCAGTAGCAAGGGGGGGACAGGTTACTACGAGCAGTACTTC. This chain connects TRBV19 to TRBJ2-7; D may be TRBD1 (8 bases). V lost 6 bases and J lost 3, with 18 bases in between. CDR3 length equals 15 residues. Germline values: CDR1 LNHDA, CDR2 SQIVND (reference sequence).

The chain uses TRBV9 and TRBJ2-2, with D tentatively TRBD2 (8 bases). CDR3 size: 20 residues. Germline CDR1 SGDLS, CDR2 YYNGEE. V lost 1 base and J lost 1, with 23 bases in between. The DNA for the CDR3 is TGTGCCAGCAGCGTACGCGGGACAGAAAAGCGGGAGCGGAACACCGGGGAGCTGTTTTTT. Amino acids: CASSVRGTEKRERNTGELFF.